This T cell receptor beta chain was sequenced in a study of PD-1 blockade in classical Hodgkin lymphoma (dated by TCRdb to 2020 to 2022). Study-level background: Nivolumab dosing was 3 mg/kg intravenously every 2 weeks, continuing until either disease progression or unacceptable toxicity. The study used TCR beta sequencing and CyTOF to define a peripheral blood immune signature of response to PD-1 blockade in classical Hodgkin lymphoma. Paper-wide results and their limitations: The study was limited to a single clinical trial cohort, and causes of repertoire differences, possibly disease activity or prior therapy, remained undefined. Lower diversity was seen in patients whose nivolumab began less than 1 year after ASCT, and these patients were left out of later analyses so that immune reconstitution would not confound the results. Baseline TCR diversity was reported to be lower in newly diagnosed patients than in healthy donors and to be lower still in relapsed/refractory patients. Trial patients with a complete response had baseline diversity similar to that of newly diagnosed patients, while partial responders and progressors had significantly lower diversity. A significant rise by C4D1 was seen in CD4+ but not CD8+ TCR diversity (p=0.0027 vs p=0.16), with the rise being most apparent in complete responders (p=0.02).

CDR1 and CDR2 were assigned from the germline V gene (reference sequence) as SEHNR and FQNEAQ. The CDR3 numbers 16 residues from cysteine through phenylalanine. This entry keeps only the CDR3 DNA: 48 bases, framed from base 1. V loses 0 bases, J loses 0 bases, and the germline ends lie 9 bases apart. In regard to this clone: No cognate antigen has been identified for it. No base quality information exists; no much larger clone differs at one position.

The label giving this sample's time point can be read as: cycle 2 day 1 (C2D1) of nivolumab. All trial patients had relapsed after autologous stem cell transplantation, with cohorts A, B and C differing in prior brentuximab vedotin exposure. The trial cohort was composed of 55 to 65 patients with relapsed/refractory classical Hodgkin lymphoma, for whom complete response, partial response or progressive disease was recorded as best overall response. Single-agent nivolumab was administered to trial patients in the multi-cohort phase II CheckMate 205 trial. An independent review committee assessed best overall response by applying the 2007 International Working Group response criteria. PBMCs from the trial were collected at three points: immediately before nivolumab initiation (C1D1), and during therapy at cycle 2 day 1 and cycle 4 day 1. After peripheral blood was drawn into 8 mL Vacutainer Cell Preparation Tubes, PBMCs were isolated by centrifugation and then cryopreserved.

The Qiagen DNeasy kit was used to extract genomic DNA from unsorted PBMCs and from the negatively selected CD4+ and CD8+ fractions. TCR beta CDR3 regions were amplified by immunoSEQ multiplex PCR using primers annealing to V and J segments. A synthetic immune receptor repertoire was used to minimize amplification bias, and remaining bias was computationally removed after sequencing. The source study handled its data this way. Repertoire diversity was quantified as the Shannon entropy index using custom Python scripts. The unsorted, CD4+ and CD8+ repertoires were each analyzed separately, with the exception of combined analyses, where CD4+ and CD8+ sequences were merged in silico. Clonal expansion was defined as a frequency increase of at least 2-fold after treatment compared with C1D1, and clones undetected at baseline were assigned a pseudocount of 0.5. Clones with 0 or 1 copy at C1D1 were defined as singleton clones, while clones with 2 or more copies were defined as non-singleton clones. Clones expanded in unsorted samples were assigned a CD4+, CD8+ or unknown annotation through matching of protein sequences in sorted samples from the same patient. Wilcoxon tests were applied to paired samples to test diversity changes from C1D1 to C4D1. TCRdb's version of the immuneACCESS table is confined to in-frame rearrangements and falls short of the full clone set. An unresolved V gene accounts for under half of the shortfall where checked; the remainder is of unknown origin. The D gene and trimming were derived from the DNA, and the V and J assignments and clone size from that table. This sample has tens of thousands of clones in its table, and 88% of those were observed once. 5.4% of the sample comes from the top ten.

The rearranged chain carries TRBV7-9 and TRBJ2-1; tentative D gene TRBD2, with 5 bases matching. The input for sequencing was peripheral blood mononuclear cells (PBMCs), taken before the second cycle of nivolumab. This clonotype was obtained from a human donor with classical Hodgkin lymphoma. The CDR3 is CASSLARVGSYNEQFF. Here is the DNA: TGTGCCAGCAGCTTAGCGCGGGTAGGCTCCTACAATGAGCAGTTCTTC.